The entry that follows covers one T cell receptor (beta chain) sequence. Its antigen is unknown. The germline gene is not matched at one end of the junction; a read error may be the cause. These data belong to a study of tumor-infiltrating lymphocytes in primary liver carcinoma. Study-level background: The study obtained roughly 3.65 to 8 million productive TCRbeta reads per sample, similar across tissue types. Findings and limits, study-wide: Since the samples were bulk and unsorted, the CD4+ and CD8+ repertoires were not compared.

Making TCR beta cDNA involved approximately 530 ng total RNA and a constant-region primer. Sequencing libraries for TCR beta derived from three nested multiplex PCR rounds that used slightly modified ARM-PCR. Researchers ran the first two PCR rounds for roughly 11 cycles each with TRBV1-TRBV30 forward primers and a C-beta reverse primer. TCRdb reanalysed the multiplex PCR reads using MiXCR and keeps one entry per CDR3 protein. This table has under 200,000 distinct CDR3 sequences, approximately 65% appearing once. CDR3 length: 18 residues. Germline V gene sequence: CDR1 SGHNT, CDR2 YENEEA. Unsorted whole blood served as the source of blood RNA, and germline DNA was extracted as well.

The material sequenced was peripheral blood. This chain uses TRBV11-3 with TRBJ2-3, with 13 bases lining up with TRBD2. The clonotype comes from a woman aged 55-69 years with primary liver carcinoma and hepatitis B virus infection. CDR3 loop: CASSVGLAGALTTGTQYF. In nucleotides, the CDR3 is TGTGCCAGCAGCGTAGGACTAGCGGGAGCTCTAACCACAGGTACGCAGTATTTT.